This T cell receptor (beta chain) was recovered during a study of read filtering for tumor transcriptome and immune sequencing. The overall study: Mean patient age was approximately 71 years, range about 45 to 85; approximately 18 male, about 15 female. Whole-transcriptome libraries were prepared after DNase treatment. R-ISS stage counts were about 8 for I, roughly 15 for II, 6 or 7 for III. The study, taken as a whole, reports: Correlation between methods rose after single-read clonotypes were removed.

With V trimmed by 4 bases and J by 4 bases, 8 bases remained unmatched. In germline, CDR1 is MDHEN, CDR2 SYDVKM. The CDR3 runs to 17 residues. This clonotype was counted ten times or more. The antigen is unknown. Molecular barcoded adaptors covering alpha/delta and beta/gamma chains were used on around 370 ng RNA. MiXCR, run by TCRdb on the reads, gives a single entry per CDR3 protein. The repertoire includes some 120,000 distinct CDR3 sequences, 10% to 15% of them detected once, and 11% sits in the top ten. The source of this sequence is a donor older than 35 with multiple myeloma. Sequenced sample: a population of CD138-negative cells sorted from bone marrow. J is TRBJ2-7 and V is TRBV28, with 15 bases that match TRBD2. The chain's CDR3 is CASSSWTSGRALYEQYF. DNA for the CDR3: TGTGCCAGCAGTTCGTGGACTAGCGGGAGGGCCTTATACGAGCAGTACTTC.